These T cell receptor beta chains were read from a single sample in a study of T-cell reconstitution after alpha-beta-depleted transplantation in children. TCRdb passed the PCR reads through MiXCR, listing each CDR3 protein once. The top ten clones hold around 34% of a sample with some 120,000 distinct CDR3 sequences, under 13% of them seen once. The specimen comprised PBMCs, sampled before TCRalphabeta/CD19-depleted stem cell transplant. These receptors came from a boy aged 2 to 10 with acute lymphoblastic leukemia, due to receive a stem cell transplant. Both conserved end residues are part of each CDR3. The D gene is left open where the match is weak. Size is stated for part of the rows, as once, few or many counts, or as a class when the clone is expanded.

TRBJ2-5 | TRBV20-1 | few | TRBD2 | TGCAGTGCGGCCGTGCTGGGGCGGGGGGAGACCCAGTACTTC | CSAAVLGRGETQYF
TRBJ2-5 | TRBV30 | NA | NA | TGTGCCTGGGGAGCCTTTAGCGGTCAAGAGACCCAGTACTTC | CAWGAFSGQETQYF
TRBJ1-5 | TRBV20-1 | NA | TRBD1 | TGCAGTGCTAGCGGACAGGGGGACCAGCCCCAGCATTTT | CSASGQGDQPQHF
TRBJ2-2 | TRBV6-5 | many | TRBD2 | TGTGCCAGCAGTTACTCGACTAGCTTCACCGGGGAGCTGTTTTTT | CASSYSTSFTGELFF
TRBJ1-2 | TRBV7-9 | NA | NA | TGTGCCAGCAGCTTAGTGAGTAATGCGGGGCGCCATGGCTACACCTTC | CASSLVSNAGRHGYTF
TRBJ2-1 | TRBV3-1 | many | TRBD2 | TGTGCCAGCAGTCAGGGACTAGCGGTTTACAATGAGCAGTTCTTC | CASSQGLAVYNEQFF
TRBJ2-1 | TRBV3-1 | NA | NA | TGTGCCAGCAGCCAATCAGACCTGCCGGGGCAGTTCTTC | CASSQSDLPGQFF
TRBJ1-1 | TRBV27 | NA | NA | TGTGCCAGCAGTTCCCAGATGTACACTGAAGCTTTCTTT | CASSSQMYTEAFF
TRBJ1-1 | TRBV5-6 | few | TRBD1 | TGTGCCAGCAGTAGCGACAGGGGGAGAGGCAAGGTGCCTGAAGCTTTCTTT | CASSSDRGRGKVPEAFF
TRBJ1-1 | TRBV25-1 | few | NA | TGTGCCAGCAGTGAAACGGCGGACAGCAACACTGAAGCTTTCTTT | CASSETADSNTEAFF
TRBJ2-7 | TRBV12-3/TRBV12-4 | many | NA | TGTGCCAGCAGTTACTGCCCCTCTTCTGCAGGTTGCGAGCAGTACTTC | CASSYCPSSAGCEQYF
TRBJ2-5 | TRBV3-1 | NA | NA | TGTGCCAGCAGCCGCACCAGCGGTAACCAAGAGACCCAGTACTTC | CASSRTSGNQETQYF
TRBJ2-1 | TRBV5-4 | many | TRBD2 | TGTGCCAGCAGGCGTAGCCTAGCGGAAAATGAGCAGTTCTTC | CASRRSLAENEQFF
TRBJ2-1 | TRBV12-3/TRBV12-4 | many | NA | TGTGCCAGCAGAGAGGGGGGCAATGAGCAGTTCTTC | CASREGGNEQFF
TRBJ1-1 | TRBV5-1 | NA | TRBD1 | TGCGCCAGCAGCGCCGGGACAGGTGAAGCTTTCTTT | CASSAGTGEAFF
TRBJ2-1 | TRBV7-2 | NA | NA | TGTGCCAGCAGCCCTACCCGGGTTCTTTCAGGTGAGCAGTTCTTC | CASSPTRVLSGEQFF
TRBJ2-7 | TRBV7-7 | many | TRBD2 | TGTGCTAGCAGCTTACCCCCCGGGAGGATGGAATCCTACGAGCAGTACTTC | CASSLPPGRMESYEQYF
TRBJ2-7 | TRBV7-8 | large | TRBD1 | TGTGCCAGCAGACCCGGGACAGGGACCTACGAGCAGTACTTC | CASRPGTGTYEQYF